This is a list of T cell receptor beta chains from one sample in a study of T cells after posttransplantation cyclophosphamide. Using immunoSEQ multiplex PCR, the repertoire was profiled, and TCRdb retains in-frame clones only, with some absent. The data show more than 30,000 clones, around nine tenths seen once. Sequencing was done on a sample of naive CD4+ T cells sorted from PBMCs. These receptors originate from a woman aged 60-75 years in good health, CMV-negative, and a related stem cell transplant donor. Each CDR3 is given with its conserved first and last residue. The D gene is left open where the match is weak. Clone size appears in some rows only: once, few, many, or a class for an expanded clone.

CDR3 protein: CASSRRLAGSYNEQFF; CDR3 DNA: TGCGCCAGCAGCCGAAGACTAGCGGGGAGTTACAATGAGCAGTTCTTC; J gene: TRBJ2-1; clone size: once; D gene: TRBD2; V gene: TRBV4-1
CDR3 protein: CASSPQPGGKEETQYF; CDR3 DNA: TGCGCCAGCAGCCCCCAACCGGGAGGGAAAGAGGAGACCCAGTACTTC; J gene: TRBJ2-5; clone size: .; D gene: TRBD2; V gene: TRBV5-1
CDR3 protein: CASSPDGGAGEKLFF; CDR3 DNA: TGCGCCAGCAGCCCGGATGGGGGGGCAGGGGAAAAACTGTTTTTT; J gene: TRBJ1-4; clone size: .; D gene: .; V gene: TRBV5-1
CDR3 protein: CASSQGVTEVGYEQYF; CDR3 DNA: TGTGCCAGCAGCCAAGGTGTAACCGAGGTAGGCTACGAGCAGTACTTC; J gene: TRBJ2-7; clone size: .; D gene: .; V gene: TRBV4-2
CDR3 protein: CASSLERWSSYNEQFF; CDR3 DNA: TGTGCCAGCAGCTTAGAGCGGTGGAGCTCCTACAATGAGCAGTTCTTC; J gene: TRBJ2-1; clone size: .; D gene: .; V gene: TRBV11-2
CDR3 protein: CASVTGVHNEQFF; CDR3 DNA: TGTGCCAGCGTGACAGGGGTCCACAATGAGCAGTTCTTC; J gene: TRBJ2-1; clone size: .; D gene: TRBD1; V gene: TRBV28
CDR3 protein: CASSQDSRVRYGYTF; CDR3 DNA: TGCGCCAGCAGCCAAGATAGCAGGGTACGGTATGGCTACACCTTC; J gene: TRBJ1-2; clone size: .; D gene: .; V gene: TRBV4-3
CDR3 protein: CASSVTDSYNEQFF; CDR3 DNA: TGTGCCAGCAGTGTGACAGACTCCTACAATGAGCAGTTCTTC; J gene: TRBJ2-1; clone size: .; D gene: .; V gene: TRBV6-1
CDR3 protein: CASSLTPDSRNTIYF; CDR3 DNA: TGTGCCAGCAGCCTCACCCCCGACAGTAGAAACACCATATATTTT; J gene: TRBJ1-3; clone size: .; D gene: .; V gene: TRBV7-2
CDR3 protein: CASSVESGFSPLHF; CDR3 DNA: TGTGCCAGCAGCGTCGAATCGGGGTTTTCACCCCTCCACTTT; J gene: TRBJ1-6; clone size: .; D gene: .; V gene: TRBV9
CDR3 protein: CASSPNLGDGDEQFF; CDR3 DNA: TGCGCCAGCAGCCCAAACTTAGGGGATGGGGATGAGCAGTTCTTC; J gene: TRBJ2-1; clone size: once; D gene: .; V gene: TRBV4-3
CDR3 protein: CASRKLGTGELFF; CDR3 DNA: TGTGCCAGCAGAAAACTAGGGACCGGGGAGCTGTTTTTT; J gene: TRBJ2-2; clone size: .; D gene: .; V gene: TRBV6-1
CDR3 protein: CSVGAGTEKAFF; CDR3 DNA: TGCAGCGTGGGGGCAGGAACTGAGAAAGCTTTCTTT; J gene: TRBJ1-1; clone size: .; D gene: .; V gene: TRBV29-1
CDR3 protein: CASSYLPGQRLYEQFF; CDR3 DNA: TGCGCCAGCAGCTATCTCCCGGGACAGCGGTTGTATGAGCAGTTCTTC; J gene: TRBJ2-1; clone size: .; D gene: TRBD1; V gene: TRBV5-1
CDR3 protein: CASSHGQGTEAFF; CDR3 DNA: TGTGCCAGCAGCCACGGACAGGGAACTGAAGCTTTCTTT; J gene: TRBJ1-1; clone size: .; D gene: TRBD1; V gene: TRBV7-6
CDR3 protein: CASSPRLDYEQYF; CDR3 DNA: TGTGCCAGTAGTCCCAGACTAGACTACGAGCAGTACTTC; J gene: TRBJ2-7; clone size: .; D gene: .; V gene: TRBV19
CDR3 protein: CASSPIQGFTDTQYF; CDR3 DNA: TGTGCCAGCTCACCGATACAGGGGTTCACAGATACGCAGTATTTT; J gene: TRBJ2-3; clone size: .; D gene: TRBD1; V gene: TRBV18
CDR3 protein: CASSAIGRNF; CDR3 DNA: TGTGCCAGCAGTGCTATTGGGCGAAACTTC; J gene: TRBJ2-5; clone size: .; D gene: .; V gene: TRBV6-1
CDR3 protein: CASSEGSYGTGELFF; CDR3 DNA: TGTGCCAGCAGTGAGGGGAGTTATGGCACCGGGGAGCTGTTTTTT; J gene: TRBJ2-2; clone size: .; D gene: .; V gene: TRBV6-4
CDR3 protein: CAISGTGSPGELFF; CDR3 DNA: TGTGCCATCTCCGGGACAGGGAGTCCCGGGGAGCTGTTTTTT; J gene: TRBJ2-2; clone size: .; D gene: TRBD1; V gene: TRBV10-3
CDR3 protein: CASSELAGGQETQYF; CDR3 DNA: TGTGCCAGTAGTGAACTAGCGGGAGGGCAGGAGACCCAGTACTTC; J gene: TRBJ2-5; clone size: .; D gene: TRBD2; V gene: TRBV19
CDR3 protein: CASLGWWSVGTEAFF; CDR3 DNA: TGTGCCAGTCTTGGGTGGTGGAGTGTTGGCACTGAAGCTTTCTTT; J gene: TRBJ1-1; clone size: once; D gene: .; V gene: TRBV28
CDR3 protein: CSGAGIGSEQYF; CDR3 DNA: TGCAGCGGAGCGGGAATAGGTAGCGAGCAGTACTTC; J gene: TRBJ2-7; clone size: .; D gene: TRBD2; V gene: TRBV29-1
CDR3 protein: CASSSGLLSGGNQPQHF; CDR3 DNA: TGTGCCAGCAGCTCGGGACTCCTGAGTGGCGGCAATCAGCCCCAGCATTTT; J gene: TRBJ1-5; clone size: once; D gene: .; V gene: TRBV7-2
CDR3 protein: CASRMTDIYGYTF; CDR3 DNA: TGTGCCAGCAGAATGACAGACATCTATGGCTACACCTTC; J gene: TRBJ1-2; clone size: .; D gene: .; V gene: TRBV6-1
CDR3 protein: CASSRTLAGGYEQFF; CDR3 DNA: TGTGCCAGCAGCCGCACGCTAGCGGGGGGGTATGAGCAGTTCTTC; J gene: TRBJ2-1; clone size: .; D gene: .; V gene: TRBV21-1
CDR3 protein: CASSNGGNEKLFF; CDR3 DNA: TGTGCCAGCAGCAATGGAGGGAATGAAAAACTGTTTTTT; J gene: TRBJ1-4; clone size: .; D gene: .; V gene: TRBV28
CDR3 protein: CASSYSITLGGEKLFF; CDR3 DNA: TGTGCCAGCAGTTACTCGATCACATTAGGAGGAGAAAAACTGTTTTTT; J gene: TRBJ1-4; clone size: .; D gene: .; V gene: TRBV6-5
CDR3 protein: CASLNSATSSYNSPLHF; CDR3 DNA: TGTGCCAGCCTAAATTCGGCCACTAGCTCCTATAATTCACCCCTCCACTTT; J gene: TRBJ1-6; clone size: .; D gene: .; V gene: TRBV28
CDR3 protein: CASSLPGFNTEAFF; CDR3 DNA: TGTGCCAGCAGCTTACCAGGGTTCAACACTGAAGCTTTCTTT; J gene: TRBJ1-1; clone size: .; D gene: .; V gene: TRBV5-4
CDR3 protein: CASSKGTTEQFF; CDR3 DNA: TGTGCCAGCAGCAAAGGGACTACTGAGCAGTTCTTC; J gene: TRBJ2-1; clone size: few; D gene: TRBD2; V gene: TRBV5-6
CDR3 protein: CASRGGPAGELFF; CDR3 DNA: TGTGCCAGCCGTGGGGGGCCGGCCGGGGAGCTGTTTTTT; J gene: TRBJ2-2; clone size: .; D gene: .; V gene: TRBV25-1
CDR3 protein: CASSFSGTSGSETQYF; CDR3 DNA: TGTGCCAGCAGCTTCTCCGGGACTAGCGGGAGTGAGACCCAGTACTTC; J gene: TRBJ2-5; clone size: .; D gene: TRBD2; V gene: TRBV9
CDR3 protein: CASSSPAGPLTGELFF; CDR3 DNA: TGTGCCAGCAGCTCCCCGGCGGGGCCACTTACCGGGGAGCTGTTTTTT; J gene: TRBJ2-2; clone size: .; D gene: .; V gene: TRBV7-3
CDR3 protein: CASSSGDRVHGGYTF; CDR3 DNA: TGCGCCAGCAGCTCCGGGGACAGGGTACATGGTGGCTACACCTTC; J gene: TRBJ1-2; clone size: once; D gene: TRBD1; V gene: TRBV5-1
CDR3 protein: CASSYPGQGVDGYTF; CDR3 DNA: TGTGCCAGCAGTTATCCGGGACAGGGGGTGGACGGCTACACCTTC; J gene: TRBJ1-2; clone size: .; D gene: TRBD1; V gene: TRBV6-5
CDR3 protein: CSVQGGGSGYYGYTF; CDR3 DNA: TGCAGCGTTCAAGGAGGAGGCAGTGGCTACTATGGCTACACCTTC; J gene: TRBJ1-2; clone size: .; D gene: .; V gene: TRBV29-1
CDR3 protein: CATSREAPTDTQYF; CDR3 DNA: TGTGCCACCAGCAGAGAAGCTCCCACAGATACGCAGTATTTT; J gene: TRBJ2-3; clone size: .; D gene: .; V gene: TRBV15
CDR3 protein: CASSRQANSPLHF; CDR3 DNA: TGTGCCAGCAGCCGTCAGGCTAATTCACCCCTCCACTTT; J gene: TRBJ1-6; clone size: .; D gene: .; V gene: TRBV7-3
CDR3 protein: CASSFLRTSGGAEQYF; CDR3 DNA: TGTGCCAGCAGTTTCCTCAGGACTAGCGGGGGGGCGGAGCAGTACTTC; J gene: TRBJ2-7; clone size: .; D gene: TRBD2; V gene: TRBV6-5
CDR3 protein: CASSLGQIGAYTF; CDR3 DNA: TGTGCCAGCAGCTTAGGACAGATAGGTGCCTACACCTTC; J gene: TRBJ1-2; clone size: once; D gene: .; V gene: TRBV7-2
CDR3 protein: CASSVGTGEQYF; CDR3 DNA: TGTGCCAGCAGCGTAGGAACCGGGGAGCAGTACTTC; J gene: TRBJ2-7; clone size: once; D gene: .; V gene: TRBV9
CDR3 protein: CASSQDWAGTILFF; CDR3 DNA: TGTGCCAGCAGCCAAGATTGGGCGGGGACTATACTGTTCTTC; J gene: TRBJ2-1; clone size: few; D gene: TRBD2; V gene: TRBV14
CDR3 protein: CASMRSSGANVLTF; CDR3 DNA: TGTGCCAGCATGCGGAGCTCTGGGGCCAACGTCCTGACTTTC; J gene: TRBJ2-6; clone size: .; D gene: .; V gene: TRBV2
CDR3 protein: CAWKAGGSYEQYF; CDR3 DNA: TGTGCCTGGAAGGCAGGGGGGTCGTACGAGCAGTACTTC; J gene: TRBJ2-7; clone size: .; D gene: .; V gene: TRBV30
CDR3 protein: CASSYASGSTQYF; CDR3 DNA: TGTGCCAGCAGTTATGCCAGCGGGAGTACGCAGTATTTT; J gene: TRBJ2-3; clone size: .; D gene: TRBD2; V gene: TRBV6-5
CDR3 protein: CASSRSGQNQPQHF; CDR3 DNA: TGTGCCAGCTCACGCTCAGGACAAAATCAGCCCCAGCATTTT; J gene: TRBJ1-5; clone size: .; D gene: .; V gene: TRBV18
CDR3 protein: CASSSFLGEGPNQPQHF; CDR3 DNA: TGTGCCAGCAGTTCTTTTCTCGGGGAGGGACCCAATCAGCCCCAGCATTTT; J gene: TRBJ1-5; clone size: .; D gene: .; V gene: TRBV5-6
CDR3 protein: CASSLDPSGSHSYEQCF; CDR3 DNA: TGCGCCAGCAGCTTGGATCCTAGCGGGAGCCACTCCTACGAGCAGTGCTTC; J gene: TRBJ2-7; clone size: .; D gene: TRBD2; V gene: TRBV5-1
CDR3 protein: CASGGQTGSYEQYF; CDR3 DNA: TGTGCCAGCGGAGGTCAAACGGGGTCCTACGAGCAGTACTTC; J gene: TRBJ2-7; clone size: .; D gene: .; V gene: TRBV28
CDR3 protein: CASSLEASLPHEQFF; CDR3 DNA: TGCGCCAGCAGCTTGGAAGCATCTTTACCACATGAGCAGTTCTTC; J gene: TRBJ2-1; clone size: .; D gene: .; V gene: TRBV5-1
CDR3 protein: CASSLRQGGDTQYF; CDR3 DNA: TGTGCCAGCAGCTTAAGACAGGGAGGAGATACGCAGTATTTT; J gene: TRBJ2-3; clone size: .; D gene: .; V gene: TRBV11-1
CDR3 protein: CASSQVERGEQYF; CDR3 DNA: TGTGCCAGCAGCCAAGTAGAACGCGGCGAGCAGTACTTC; J gene: TRBJ2-7; clone size: once; D gene: .; V gene: TRBV14
CDR3 protein: CASSLGEGYRETQYF; CDR3 DNA: TGCGCCAGCAGCTTGGGGGAGGGATACCGGGAGACCCAGTACTTC; J gene: TRBJ2-5; clone size: .; D gene: TRBD2; V gene: TRBV5-1
CDR3 protein: CASSQHDRPSNQPQHF; CDR3 DNA: TGCGCCAGCAGTCAACACGACAGGCCAAGCAATCAGCCCCAGCATTTT; J gene: TRBJ1-5; clone size: once; D gene: .; V gene: TRBV23-1